The TCR beta chain under discussion was sequenced for a study of T-cell reconstitution after alpha-beta-depleted transplantation in children. Between the trimmed V and J ends, which lost 4 bases and 4 bases, there was a span of 13 bases. Germline assignment: CDR1 SGHTA and CDR2 FQGTGA. CDR3 length equals 14 residues. TCRbeta library construction was performed incorporating unique molecular identifiers. MiXCR was run by TCRdb on the PCR reads, yielding one entry per CDR3 protein. The repertoire holds about 610,000 distinct CDR3 sequences, with under 12% as singletons. Sequences were derived from PBMCs from the stem cell graft donor, sampled from the stem cell graft. The source is a human donor who donated a stem cell graft to a child with acute myeloid leukemia. This chain joins TRBV7-3 and TRBJ1-1; D is undetermined. The CDR3 here is CASSSRGTFTEAFF. As DNA, the CDR3 is TGTGCCAGCAGCTCCCGTGGAACGTTCACTGAAGCTTTCTTT.